Sequencing of this TCR beta chain was carried out in a study of CD4 T cells in relation to SARS-CoV-2 and coronaviruses. Looking at the study overall: Of the patients, under 10 were male, a few female, two Hispanic. Study-level findings and limits: The cross-reactivity analysis covered only spike protein, not other viral proteins. Memory recall responses, not primary responses primed in culture, are what the assay detects.

As regards this clone: Its antigen is as yet unknown.

The assay was immunoSEQ multiplex PCR, and TCRdb's table has in-frame clones only and misses some. The data contain 40,000 or so clones, 70% to 90% of them singletons. In germline, CDR1 is GTSNPN, CDR2 SVGIG (reference sequence). Trimming removed 2 bases from V and 0 bases from J, with 11 bases in between. The CDR3 is 15 residues long. The chain couples TRBV30 to TRBJ1-5; D may be TRBD1 (5 bases). Sequencing was performed on memory CD4+ T cells from PBMCs. The clonotype originates from an adult with COVID-19. CDR3 amino acids: CAWSKGTYSNQPQHF. The CDR3 DNA reads as TGTGCCTGGAGTAAGGGGACGTATAGCAATCAGCCCCAGCATTTT.